Shown below are 5 T cell receptor beta chains from a single sample sequenced in a study of cytomegalovirus exposure and HLA in healthy donors. Sequenced by immunoSEQ multiplex PCR; TCRdb stores in-frame clones only, minus some. The table lists about 98,000 clones, roughly 95% of them singletons. The sequencing sample was made of PBMCs. Source of these receptors: a woman aged 18-29 years in good health and CMV-seronegative.

The CDR3 loop is CASSNGLQNEQYF. CDR3 coding DNA: TGCGCCAGCAGCAATGGCCTACAGAACGAGCAGTACTTC. The rearrangement joins TRBV5-1 to TRBJ2-7, with D hard to call. Germline assignment: CDR1 SGHRS and CDR2 YFSETQ. With 4 bases removed from V and 5 bases from J, the gap between germline ends came to 13 bases. The length of the CDR3 is 13 residues.

The chain uses TRBV25-1 and TRBJ2-7; TRBD2 might be the D (6 bases). Germline V CDR1 and CDR2: MGHDK, SYGVNS. This CDR3 spans 13 amino acids. V was pared by 3 bases and J by 3 bases, with 9 bases between. The CDR3 region is CASSEGGFYEQYF. Written as DNA, the CDR3 is TGTGCCAGCAGTGAGGGGGGATTCTACGAGCAGTACTTC.

The J gene is TRBJ1-2, the V gene TRBV2, with 8 bases aligning to TRBD1. There are 15 residues in the CDR3. Unmatched junction bases numbered 4, after V lost 0 bases and J lost 4 bases. Germline V gene data show CDR1 as SNHLY and CDR2 as FYNNEI. CDR3 DNA: TGTGCCAGCAGTGAAGCGGGGGACAGGCCCTATGGCTACACCTTC. It specifies CASSEAGDRPYGYTF. Variable domain in full (rest from reference TRBV2 and TRBJ1-2): EPEVTQTPSHQVTQMGQEVILRCVPISNHLYFYWYRQILGQKVEFLVSFYNNEISEKSEIFDDQFSVERPDGSNFTLKIRSTKLEDSAMYFCASSEAGDRPYGYTFGSGTRLTVV.

The rearrangement joins TRBV4-1 to TRBJ2-7, with 12 bases matching TRBD2. Germline lookup yields CDR1 MGHRA and CDR2 YSYEKL. CDR3 length equals 18 residues. V dropped 0 bases and J dropped 3; count of bases not matched to a gene: 9. DNA of the CDR3: TGCGCCAGCAGCCAAGATCGGGCTAGCGGGAGGGGGAGCTACGAGCAGTACTTC. This translates into CASSQDRASGRGSYEQYF.

This chain connects TRBV7-6 to TRBJ2-7, with D perhaps TRBD1 (6 bases). Germline CDR1 and CDR2: SGHVS and FNYEAQ. V was clipped by 1 base and J by 3 bases, with 16 bases between them. The CDR3 extends over 16 amino acids. This chain's CDR3 is CASSLGYGGQIYEQYF. CDR3 bases: TGTGCCAGCAGCTTAGGGTATGGGGGCCAAATCTACGAGCAGTACTTC.